This is a list of T cell receptor beta chains from one sample in a study of CD4 and CD8 cells across lung adenocarcinoma regions. Using its own MiXCR run on the PCR reads, TCRdb lists one record per CDR3 protein. The sample has 6,000 to 7,500 distinct CDR3 sequences; 53% are singletons. What was sequenced was CD8+ T cells from the center of a lung tumor. These receptor sequences come from a male donor with lung adenocarcinoma. The CD4 and CD8 labels of this study may be unreliable. The CDR3 runs from the conserved cysteine through the conserved F or W. Each record gives: V gene, D gene, clone size, J gene, CDR3 DNA, CDR3 protein. D genes are given only for firm matches. Expanded clones get a size class; other rows say once, few or many, or leave the size out.

TRBV20-1	TRBD2	-	TRBJ2-5	TGCAGTGCTAGTGAGGTGGGGGGCGGGAGGGGGGAGACCCAGTACTTC	CSASEVGGGRGETQYF
TRBV6-5	-	-	TRBJ1-2	TGTGCCAGCAGTTACTCTGGTCTGGGCGGTGGCTACACCTTC	CASSYSGLGGGYTF
TRBV6-5	TRBD2	-	TRBJ2-5	TGTGCCAGCAGTTTCCCGGGGGGGACCCAGTACTTC	CASSFPGGTQYF
TRBV4-1	-	-	TRBJ2-1	TGCGCCAGCAGCCAAGTTACTGGGGACAATGAGCAGTTCTTC	CASSQVTGDNEQFF
TRBV6-1	-	-	TRBJ2-3	TGTGCCAGCAGTAGGGGAATCGAGGACACAGATACGCAGTATTTT	CASSRGIEDTDTQYF
TRBV4-2	-	many	TRBJ2-3	TGTGCCAGCAGCCAAGGTCAGTCTAGCACAGATACGCAGTATTTT	CASSQGQSSTDTQYF
TRBV9	TRBD2	few	TRBJ2-1	TGTGCCAGCAGCACCCCTAGCGGGAGCCTGTCCGGTGAGCAGTTCTTC	CASSTPSGSLSGEQFF
TRBV27	-	few	TRBJ2-5	TGTGCCAGCAGTTATCAAGTCCGGGAGACCCAGTACTTC	CASSYQVRETQYF
TRBV6-1	TRBD1	-	TRBJ2-5	TGTGCCAGCAGGAGGGCAGGGGGTCCAGAGACCCAGTACTTC	CASRRAGGPETQYF
TRBV10-1	-	few	TRBJ2-1	TGCGCCAGCTTTTTTTGTCCGACGAACAATGAGCAGTTCTTC	CASFFCPTNNEQFF
TRBV10-2	-	few	TRBJ2-3	TGCGCCAGCAGCGAAAGCGGGTGGGGGGATACGCAGTATTTT	CASSESGWGDTQYF
TRBV6-5	-	-	TRBJ2-7	TGTGCCAGCAGTTACTCGACTGGCGAGCAGTACTTC	CASSYSTGEQYF
TRBV6-1	-	-	TRBJ2-3	TGTGCCAGCGGTGAGGTCTACACAGATACGCAGTATTTT	CASGEVYTDTQYF
TRBV20-1	TRBD1	-	TRBJ2-7	TGCAGTGCTAGAGATTATGGGGGACAGGGACCCTACGAGCAGTACTTC	CSARDYGGQGPYEQYF
TRBV15	-	many	TRBJ2-3	TGTGCCACCAGGCGGAGCACAGATACGCAGTATTTT	CATRRSTDTQYF
TRBV6-1	TRBD2	-	TRBJ2-5	TGTGCCAGCAGTGCGGGAGGGGATGACTACCTTAGGTACTTC	CASSAGGDDYLRYF
TRBV7-2	TRBD2	few	TRBJ2-5	TGTGCCAGCAGCTTATATGCTAGCGGGAGTCTCGCCCAGTACTTC	CASSLYASGSLAQYF
TRBV10-3	TRBD1	few	TRBJ2-1	TGTGCCATCAACCCGGGACAGCGAACCAATGAGCAGTTCTTC	CAINPGQRTNEQFF
TRBV6-1	-	-	TRBJ1-6	TGTGCCAGCAGTGCAGTCTCCTATAATTCACCCCTCCACTTT	CASSAVSYNSPLHF
TRBV3-1	-	-	TRBJ2-5	TGTGCCAGCGGGGGATCAAGAGCCCGAGGGACCCAGTACTTC	CASGGSRARGTQYF
TRBV6-1	TRBD1	-	TRBJ2-4	TGTGCCAGCAGCGACAGGGGGCCGAAAAACATTCAGTACTTC	CASSDRGPKNIQYF
TRBV7-6	-	many	TRBJ2-7	TGTGCCAGCAGCTTAGCTTCCCGGGGCGAGCAGTACTTC	CASSLASRGEQYF
TRBV3-1	TRBD1	-	TRBJ1-2	TGTGCCAGCAGCCATGCGACAGGGGTGAGGGATGGCTACACCTTC	CASSHATGVRDGYTF
TRBV10-3	-	many	TRBJ2-5	TGTGCCATCAGTGAGGCACGGGAGACCCAGTACTTC	CAISEARETQYF
TRBV6-1	-	many	TRBJ1-5	TGTGCCAGCAGTGAATTAGACCCGAATCAGCCCCAGCATTTT	CASSELDPNQPQHF
TRBV27	-	-	TRBJ1-1	TGTGCCAGCAGTACCCGGACAAGTCACACTGAAGCTTTCTTT	CASSTRTSHTEAFF
TRBV6-1	TRBD2	once	TRBJ2-3	TGTGCCAGCAGGCCCGGGACTAGCGGGACTGCAGATACGCAGTATTTT	CASRPGTSGTADTQYF